The T cell receptor (beta chain) under discussion was sequenced for a study of metastatic and nonmetastatic thyroid tumors. Study-level information: Repertoire comparisons spanned blood and tumor or nodule tissue from malignant and benign thyroid patients.

The study, taken as a whole, reports: Reported TCR beta diversity, measured in blood and tumor, was significantly higher for malignant thyroid tumors than for benign nodules.

In germline, CDR1 is SNHLY, CDR2 FYNNEI. The CDR3 has 13 amino acids. Trimming left V 3 bases short and J 1 base short, with 6 bases between. Until they underwent thyroid surgery, no patient had received any treatment. This clone was recorded at least ten times. Its antigen is unknown. Authors' analysis steps: The study's classifier, a distant-metastasis tool for papillary thyroid cancer, was built using CDR3 differences across clinicopathological groups. TCRdb reanalyzed the PCR reads with MiXCR. TCRdb assigned the V and J calls; the authors' analysis was not used. The top ten clones hold 10% of a sample with about 19,000 clones, about 27% of them seen once.

The sample taken for sequencing was tumor tissue. The V call is TRBV2, the J call TRBJ1-1; D uncertain. This clonotype originated in a female donor with papillary thyroid cancer or a benign thyroid nodule (not recorded which). Some clones in this sample may be carry-over from other donors' samples. The CDR3: CASSEGGNTEAFF. DNA of the CDR3: TGTGCCAGCAGTGAGGGCGGGAACACTGAAGCTTTCTTT.